The 22 T cell receptor beta chains presented below share a single source sample, sequenced in a study of regulatory T cells in long-lasting Graves disease. Building the TCR beta libraries relied on iRepertoire HTBI primers, and CDR3 regions underwent Arm-PCR. TCRdb recomputed calls from the multiplex PCR reads with MiXCR, one row per CDR3 protein. The sample includes 400,000 to 550,000 distinct CDR3 sequences, 16% of them seen just once. The time point was: newly diagnosed GD, antithyroid drugs for less than 3 months. PBMCs were the source of the RNA used for TCR sequencing. The data also belong to a second study, concerning T cells in Graves' hyperthyroidism and ophthalmopathy.

The material sequenced was peripheral blood mononuclear cells (PBMCs), taken at new diagnosis, from a patient treated with antithyroid drugs. Receptor source: a woman under 30 with Graves disease.

This clonotype showed up just a few times. The chain links TRBV6-1 to TRBJ2-6; D remains ambiguous. V was trimmed by 1 base and J by 0 bases, leaving 4 bases between them. Per the germline V gene, CDR1 is MNHNS and CDR2 is SASEGT. This CDR3 comprises 15 residues. CDR3 nucleotides: TGTGCCAGCAGTGAAGATAGCTCTGGGGCCAACGTCCTGACTTTC. Amino acid sequence: CASSEDSSGANVLTF.

A remark on this clonotype: A much larger clone sits a single nucleotide away, making a read error possible. As DNA, the CDR3 is TGTGCCACCAGTGATTTCAATGGTGCTTACAATGAGCAGTTCTTC. Translated, it gives CATSDFNGAYNEQFF. The chain carries TRBV24-1 and TRBJ2-1; unclear D gene. Trimming removed 1 base at V and 4 bases at J, with 10 bases between. This CDR3 has 15 amino acids. Germline V lookup: CDR1 KGHDR, CDR2 SFDVKD.

This clonotype was seen only a few times. The rearrangement links TRBV19 to TRBJ2-3; TRBD2 agrees at 8 bases. This CDR3 region has 15 residues. With V trimmed by 7 bases and J by 5 bases, 11 bases remained unmatched. Germline assignment: CDR1 LNHDA and CDR2 SQIVND (reference sequence). The CDR3 coding sequence is TGTGCCAGTAAGTTCTACGGGAGGGCCGAAGATACGCAGTATTTT. Translation: CASKFYGRAEDTQYF.

This clonotype was seen at least ten times. The genes are TRBV6-2 or TRBV6-3 and TRBJ2-1; tentatively, D is TRBD2 (6 bases). The CDR3 covers 17 residues. The V and J ends lost 0 bases and 5 bases respectively, with 17 bases between them. The germline CDR1 and CDR2 sequences are MNHEY and SVGEGT. The CDR3, as DNA: TGTGCCAGCAGTTACTCGATATCTAGCGTGGGTCACAATGAGCAGTTCTTC. Its translation is CASSYSISSVGHNEQFF.

The V call is TRBV29-1, the J call TRBJ2-7, with D possibly called TRBD1 or TRBD2 (5 bases each). V was cut by 5 bases and J by 6 bases, with 20 bases left in between. The CDR3 covers 14 residues. Germline V gene lookup returns CDR1 SQVTM and CDR2 ANQGSEA. CDR3 bases: TGCAGCGTTACCGAGGGCCATCTTGGGGGCGAGCAGTACTTC. Translated, it gives CSVTEGHLGGEQYF.

This chain joins TRBV2 and TRBJ1-2; 8 bases line up with TRBD1. The germline gives CDR1 SNHLY, CDR2 FYNNEI. Trimming removed 6 bases from V and 1 base from J; junction bases left unmatched: 10. The CDR3 is made up of 16 amino acids. This CDR3 is CASSNPQGASNYGYTF. The CDR3 DNA reads TGTGCCAGCAGCAACCCTCAGGGGGCTAGTAACTATGGCTACACCTTC.

This clonotype occurred many times. The chain has TRBV28 and TRBJ2-5; 9 bases align to TRBD2. Germline V gene data show CDR1 as MDHEN and CDR2 as SYDVKM. J lost 5 bases, V lost 4 bases, and 5 bases had no gene match. This CDR3 spans 14 amino acids. In DNA form, the CDR3 reads TGTGCCAGCAGTTATAGCGGGAGTAGGGAGACCCAGTACTTC. Translated: CASSYSGSRETQYF.

The chain links TRBV5-5 to TRBJ2-1; 11 positions match TRBD1. The CDR3 is 19 residues long. The V segment lost 4 bases and the J segment 7 bases; nucleotides outside the gene matches: 19. Germline V lookup: CDR1 SGHKS, CDR2 YYEKEE (reference sequence). Here the CDR3 DNA reads TGTGCCAGCAGCGGAGGGACAGGGGGGGGTAGCGGGAGATGGAATGAGCAGTTCTTC. This encodes CASSGGTGGGSGRWNEQFF.

The sample holds many counts of this clonotype. The gene calls are TRBV11-2 and TRBJ2-5; TRBD1 matches at 7 bases. The CDR3 runs to 17 residues. V trimming: 5 bases; J trimming: 2 bases; junction bases outside the gene matches: 14. From germline, CDR1 is SGHAT and CDR2 FQNNGV. The CDR3 DNA is TGTGCCAGCAGCCAACTTTGGGGGACAGCGAATCAAGAGACCCAGTACTTC. Its translation is CASSQLWGTANQETQYF.

The CDR3 DNA is TGTGCCAGCAGTTTATGGGCGGGAATCGGCAATCAGCCCCAGCATTTT. The encoded protein is CASSLWAGIGNQPQHF. The J gene is TRBJ1-5, the V gene TRBV12-3 or TRBV12-4; D unclear. Trimming removed 2 bases from V and 2 bases from J, with 13 bases in between. There are 16 residues in the CDR3.

This clonotype has a count of ten or more. V and J are TRBV20-1 and TRBJ2-7, with 12 bases aligning to TRBD2. The ends lost 4 bases at V and 4 bases at J; junction bases unmatched: 2. CDR1 is DFQATT and CDR2 is SNEGSKA in the germline V gene (reference sequence). This CDR3 is 13 amino acids long. The CDR3 reads CSAMTSGRYEQYF. For the CDR3, the DNA is TGCAGTGCTATGACTAGCGGGAGATACGAGCAGTACTTC.

This clonotype was observed at least ten times. The gene calls are TRBV20-1 and TRBJ2-7; 9 positions match TRBD2. The V gene's germline CDR1 is DFQATT and CDR2 SNEGSKA (reference sequence). The junction had 8 bases not matched to a gene; V was cut back by 2 bases and J by 6 bases. The CDR3 has 14 residues. The chain's CDR3 is CSARSLAGKAEQYF. Here the CDR3 DNA reads TGCAGTGCTAGATCTCTAGCGGGAAAGGCCGAGCAGTACTTC.

This clonotype came up many times. This chain uses TRBV30 with TRBJ1-2; TRBD1 matches at 8 bases. J gave up 5 bases and V 4 bases, and 6 bases lay outside the gene matches. This CDR3 is 13 amino acids long. Looked up from germline, CDR1 is GTSNPN and CDR2 is SVGIG (reference sequence). CDR3 bases: TGTGCCTGGACCTTGACAGGGGCATATGGCTACACCTTC. The encoded protein is CAWTLTGAYGYTF. The full variable domain, with the rest looked up from reference TRBV30 and TRBJ1-2, is SQTIHQWPATLVQPVGSPLSLECTVEGTSNPNLYWYRQAAGRGLQLLFYSVGIGQISSEVPQNLSASRPQDRQFILSSKKLLLSDSGFYLCAWTLTGAYGYTFGSGTRLTVV.

The V call is TRBV27, the J call TRBJ2-1; TRBD2 matches at 7 bases. The CDR3 extends over 14 amino acids. CDR1 is MNHEY and CDR2 is SMNVEV in the germline V gene (reference sequence). The ends lost 3 bases at V and 7 bases at J; junction bases unmatched: 6. This CDR3 reads CASSFAGVKNEQFF. The CDR3, as DNA: TGTGCCAGCAGTTTTGCGGGAGTAAAAAATGAGCAGTTCTTC.

This chain links TRBV4-2 with TRBJ1-1; tentative D call: TRBD1 (5 bases). The germline V and J ends were trimmed by 1 base and 5 bases, with 14 bases remaining between them. CDR3 length: 15 residues. Germline V gene sequence: CDR1 LGHNA, CDR2 YNFKEQ. The CDR3 loop is CASSQGVGVSTEAFF. The CDR3 coding sequence is TGTGCCAGCAGCCAAGGGGTAGGGGTTAGTACTGAAGCTTTCTTT.

The V gene is TRBV7-3, the J gene TRBJ2-1; D gene uncertain. Trimming cost V 5 bases and J 4 bases, with 12 bases left between them. Germline V gives CDR1 SGHTA, CDR2 FQGTGA. This CDR3 contains 14 residues. CDR3 nucleotides: TGTGCCAGCAGCCCCAGAGTGGGGTACAATGAGCAGTTCTTC. This encodes CASSPRVGYNEQFF.

The chain uses TRBV20-1 and TRBJ2-7, with 8 bases lining up with TRBD2. After removal of 0 bases from V and 5 bases from J, the junction contained 9 bases not matched to a gene. The germline V gene has CDR1 DFQATT and CDR2 SNEGSKA (reference sequence). The CDR3 sequence is 15 residues long. CDR3 sequence: CSARDPSGSSHEQYF. CDR3 DNA sequence: TGCAGTGCTAGAGATCCGAGCGGGAGTTCCCACGAGCAGTACTTC.

This clonotype was recorded at least ten times. The chain has TRBV20-1 and TRBJ2-3; 12 bases line up with TRBD2. Germline CDR1 and CDR2: DFQATT and SNEGSKA (reference sequence). This CDR3 has 23 residues. V dropped 3 bases and J dropped 1; count of bases not matched to a gene: 26. The CDR3 sequence is CSASGAGGLKTSGSMLRTDTQYF. For the CDR3, the DNA is TGCAGTGCTAGTGGGGCAGGAGGGCTTAAGACTAGCGGGAGTATGTTACGCACAGATACGCAGTATTTT.

This clonotype occurred many times. The V call is TRBV6-1, the J call TRBJ2-3, with TRBD1 matching over 9 bases. V lost 6 bases, J lost 4 bases, and 11 bases stayed unmatched. Germline-derived CDR1 and CDR2 are MNHNS and SASEGT. The CDR3 consists of 16 residues. For the CDR3, the DNA is TGTGCCAGCAGGCTGACAGGGGGACGATTCCCAGATACGCAGTATTTT. The encoded protein is CASRLTGGRFPDTQYF.

The J gene is TRBJ2-7, the V gene TRBV15; TRBD1 might be the D (7 bases). Germline assignment: CDR1 LNHNV and CDR2 YYDKDF (reference sequence). The CDR3 loop spans 21 amino acids. V was trimmed by 3 bases and J by 4 bases, leaving 34 bases between them. The CDR3 is CATSSRGRIGTASLGGYEQYF. In nucleotides, the CDR3 is TGTGCCACCAGCAGTCGAGGGAGAATCGGGACAGCCTCCCTTGGGGGGTACGAGCAGTACTTC. Using reference TRBV15 and TRBJ2-7 for the parts outside the CDR3, the full variable domain is DAMVIQNPRYQVTQFGKPVTLSCSQTLNHNVMYWYQQKSSQAPKLLFHYYDKDFNNEADTPDNFQSRRPNTSFCFLDIRSPGLGDTAMYLCATSSRGRIGTASLGGYEQYFGPGTRLTVT.

Ten or more counts support this clonotype. This chain connects TRBV7-2 to TRBJ1-5; D uncertain. V was trimmed by 2 bases and J by 7 bases, leaving 12 bases between them. The CDR3 sequence is 14 residues long. CDR1 and CDR2 from the germline V gene are SGHTA and FQGNSA. CDR3 nucleotides: TGTGCCAGCAGCTTATCCCAGGTCTGGCAGCCCCAGCATTTT. Translating it yields CASSLSQVWQPQHF.

This clonotype was recorded at least ten times. This sequence joins TRBV28 and TRBJ1-4; 9 positions match TRBD1. The CDR3 covers 16 residues. Germline values: CDR1 MDHEN, CDR2 SYDVKM. The trim removed 5 bases at V and 3 bases at J, leaving 7 bases unmatched. The CDR3 region is CASSPVGQGANEKLFF. Here the CDR3 DNA reads TGTGCCAGCAGTCCTGTGGGACAGGGTGCTAATGAAAAACTGTTTTTT.